Below, one T cell receptor beta chain is given with its context. This entry is derived from a study of cytomegalovirus exposure and HLA in healthy donors. Germline CDR1 reads SGHVS; CDR2 reads FQNEAQ. V was trimmed by 5 bases and J by 4 bases, leaving 15 bases between them. This CDR3 region has 15 residues. Primers included in the PCR were 60 Vbeta and 13 Jbeta primers. Generated by immunoSEQ multiplex PCR, the TCRdb table keeps only in-frame clones and is missing some. The profile shows 150,000 to 200,000 clones, about 85% of them singletons. The genes are TRBV7-8 and TRBJ1-3; maybe TRBD1 (5 bases). The sequence derives from a young man in good health and CMV-seropositive. The sequencing input was PBMCs. The CDR3 region is CASSHLTETGNTIYF. DNA of the CDR3: TGTGCCAGCAGCCACTTGACAGAGACAGGAAACACCATATATTTT.